Each of the 16 T cell receptor beta chains below was sequenced from the same sample in a study of shared clonotypes between healthy human individuals. Generated by immunoSEQ multiplex PCR, the TCRdb table keeps only in-frame clones and is missing some. Of fewer than 2.5 million clones listed, 93% are singletons. Sequencing input: naive CD4+ T cells from PBMCs. Subset indicated: CD45RA+ positively selected. The source is a man younger than 30 in good health. Some clones in this sample may be carry-over from other donors' samples.

The chain is built from TRBV28 and TRBJ2-1; 7 bases are shared with TRBD2. Per germline, CDR1 MDHEN and CDR2 SYDVKM. The V and J ends lost 7 bases and 7 bases, in that order; junction bases with no gene match: 16. This CDR3 comprises 16 residues. The CDR3 DNA is TGTGCCAGCATCCGGGGAGGGACGCCCAGGATAAATGAGCAGTTCTTC. As protein: CASIRGGTPRINEQFF.

Details on this clone: Other DNA sequences in the same sample also yield this CDR3. The chain is built from TRBV7-2 and TRBJ2-5; 8 nucleotides match TRBD2. Germline V gives CDR1 SGHTA, CDR2 FQGNSA. V lost 5 bases and J lost 2; bases outside the gene matches: 1. The CDR3 is 13 residues long. This CDR3 reads CASSPSGQETQYF. The CDR3 DNA reads as TGTGCCAGCAGCCCTAGCGGGCAAGAGACCCAGTACTTC.

The chain links TRBV18 to TRBJ2-3; 13 nucleotides line up with TRBD2. V gave up 1 base and J gave up 0 bases; unmatched junction bases: 4. Germline-derived CDR1 and CDR2 are KGHSH and LQKENI. This CDR3 comprises 18 residues. Written as DNA, the CDR3 is TGTGCCAGCTCACCACTCGGGACTAGCGGGACTAGCACAGATACGCAGTATTTT. Protein sequence: CASSPLGTSGTSTDTQYF.

V usage is TRBV6-5 and J usage is TRBJ2-2; 8 nucleotides line up with TRBD2. The CDR3 has 15 amino acids. V trimming: 7 bases; J trimming: 1 base; junction bases outside the gene matches: 5. Germline CDR1 and CDR2: MNHEY and SVGAGI. CDR3 nucleotides: TGTGCCAGCACCCGACTAGCGTGGAACACCGGGGAGCTGTTTTTT. It encodes CASTRLAWNTGELFF.

V and J are TRBV29-1 and TRBJ1-2; TRBD1 matches at 7 bases. The CDR3 has 16 residues. The germline CDR1 and CDR2 sequences are SQVTM and ANQGSEA. Germline trimming cut 1 base from V and 7 bases from J; bases unmatched to any gene: 15. The CDR3 bases are TGCAGCGTTGAAGCATCAAGGGGGCCCCATGGCGGTGGCTACACCTTC. As protein: CSVEASRGPHGGGYTF.

The chain combines TRBV19 with TRBJ2-5; 8 bases are shared with TRBD2. V was clipped by 6 bases and J by 2 bases; unmatched bases: 5. Germline values: CDR1 LNHDA, CDR2 SQIVND (reference sequence). The CDR3 is 14 amino acids. The CDR3 region is CASSQTSGQETQYF. The CDR3 DNA sequence: TGTGCCAGTAGCCAAACTAGCGGTCAAGAGACCCAGTACTTC.

For this clone: Other DNA sequences in this sample translate to the same CDR3. DNA of the CDR3: TGTGCCAGCAGCGTAGGATCTCTCGGGGAGACCCAGTACTTC. This codes for CASSVGSLGETQYF. The rearrangement uses TRBV9 and TRBJ2-5, with no clear D. Germline CDR1 reads SGDLS; CDR2 reads YYNGEE. The CDR3 has 14 amino acids. The germline V and J ends were trimmed by 0 bases and 5 bases, with 11 bases remaining between them.

This chain connects TRBV28 to TRBJ2-1; 12 nucleotides line up with TRBD2. The V gene end was trimmed by 6 bases and the J gene end by 3 bases; junction bases not matched to a gene: 6. Germline-derived CDR1 and CDR2 are MDHEN and SYDVKM. The CDR3 has 16 amino acids. Written as DNA, the CDR3 is TGTGCCAGCAGAACACTAGCGGGAGGAGGCTACAATGAGCAGTTCTTC. Translation: CASRTLAGGGYNEQFF. Drawing the rest from reference TRBV28 and TRBJ2-1, the complete variable domain is DVKVTQSSRYLVKRTGEKVFLECVQDMDHENMFWYRQDPGLGLRLIYFSYDVKMKEKGDIPEGYSVSREKKERFSLILESASTNQTSMYLCASRTLAGGGYNEQFFGPGTRLTVL.

The genes are TRBV7-9 and TRBJ2-5; D remains unclear. This CDR3 has 13 residues. Between the trimmed V and J ends, which lost 0 bases and 5 bases, there was a span of 7 bases. Per the germline V gene, CDR1 is SEHNR and CDR2 is FQNEAQ (reference sequence). This CDR3 reads CASSLAQRETQYF. Here the CDR3 DNA reads TGTGCCAGCAGCTTAGCACAGCGTGAGACCCAGTACTTC.

The V gene is TRBV18, the J gene TRBJ1-1, with TRBD1 as a possible D gene (6 bases). V lost 4 bases and J 0 bases, leaving 18 bases between the germline ends. The CDR3 loop spans 17 amino acids. Germline V gene sequence: CDR1 KGHSH, CDR2 LQKENI. The CDR3 DNA reads as TGTGCCAGCTCACTGTTCACAGGGAGGGCAATGAACACTGAAGCTTTCTTT. Its protein product is CASSLFTGRAMNTEAFF.

As concerns this clone: In the same sample, other DNA sequences code for this CDR3. The chain carries TRBV5-1 and TRBJ2-5; D unclear. The V end was cut by 0 bases, the J end by 3 bases, with 6 bases between. The CDR3 totals 13 residues. The germline V gene encodes CDR1 SGHRS and CDR2 YFSETQ. This chain's CDR3 is CASSLVGEETQYF. In DNA form, the CDR3 reads TGCGCCAGCAGCTTGGTCGGAGAAGAGACCCAGTACTTC.

V usage is TRBV7-2 and J usage is TRBJ2-7; D tentatively reads TRBD1 or TRBD2 (5 bases each). V was clipped by 3 bases and J by 9 bases, with 15 bases between them. Germline-derived CDR1 and CDR2 are SGHTA and FQGNSA. The CDR3 contains 13 residues. CDR3: CASSLGVGQGQYF. The CDR3 DNA reads as TGTGCCAGCAGCTTGGGAGTAGGGCAGGGGCAGTACTTC.

The rearrangement joins TRBV27 to TRBJ2-1; 8 bases fit TRBD2. V was clipped by 7 bases and J by 3 bases; unmatched bases: 5. Germline values: CDR1 MNHEY, CDR2 SMNVEV (reference sequence). This CDR3 contains 14 residues. The CDR3 DNA reads as TGTGCCAGCAAAAAGCGGGAGTTCTACAATGAGCAGTTCTTC. Protein: CASKKREFYNEQFF.

The V call is TRBV19, the J call TRBJ2-1, with a tentative D call TRBD2 (6 bases). The CDR3 is 14 amino acids. Per the germline V gene, CDR1 is LNHDA and CDR2 is SQIVND (reference sequence). Trimming took 5 bases from V and 7 from J, leaving 15 bases between them. The CDR3 nucleotides are TGTGCCAGTAGTCAAGCGGGCGGTGTAAATGAGCAGTTCTTC. Translating gives CASSQAGGVNEQFF.

This rearrangement joins TRBV5-5 to TRBJ2-3, with 8 bases identical to TRBD1. CDR1 and CDR2 (germline): SGHKS, YYEKEE (reference sequence). Unmatched junction bases numbered 7, after V lost 1 base and J lost 0 bases. The CDR3 contains 17 residues. The DNA for the CDR3 is TGTGCCAGCAGCTTGTATTATCGACAGGGGAGCACAGATACGCAGTATTTT. Translated: CASSLYYRQGSTDTQYF.

The chain links TRBV9 to TRBJ2-1, with D perhaps matching TRBD1 or TRBD2 (6 bases each). The CDR3 length is 15 residues. Germline values: CDR1 SGDLS, CDR2 YYNGEE. V lost 3 bases and J lost 6, with 16 bases in between. The CDR3, as DNA: TGTGCCAGCAGCGCCCGGGGGCGAGCCGGCAATGAGCAGTTCTTC. It translates to CASSARGRAGNEQFF. Drawing the rest from reference TRBV9 and TRBJ2-1, the complete variable domain is DSGVTQTPKHLITATGQRVTLRCSPRSGDLSVYWYQQSLDQGLQFLIQYYNGEERAKGNILERFSAQQFPDLHSELNLSSLELGDSALYFCASSARGRAGNEQFFGPGTRLTVL.